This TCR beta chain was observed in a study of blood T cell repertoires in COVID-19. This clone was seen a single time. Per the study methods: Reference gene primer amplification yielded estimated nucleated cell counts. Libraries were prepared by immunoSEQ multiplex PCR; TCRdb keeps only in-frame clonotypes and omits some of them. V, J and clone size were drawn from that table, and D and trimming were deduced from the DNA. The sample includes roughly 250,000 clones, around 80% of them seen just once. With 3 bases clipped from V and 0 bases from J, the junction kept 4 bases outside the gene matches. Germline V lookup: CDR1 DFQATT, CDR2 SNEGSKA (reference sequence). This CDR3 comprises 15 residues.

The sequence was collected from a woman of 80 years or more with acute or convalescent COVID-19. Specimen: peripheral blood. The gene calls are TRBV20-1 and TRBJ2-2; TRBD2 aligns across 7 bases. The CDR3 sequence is CSASLSGANTGELFF. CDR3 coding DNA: TGCAGTGCTAGTCTAAGCGGGGCGAACACCGGGGAGCTGTTTTTT.